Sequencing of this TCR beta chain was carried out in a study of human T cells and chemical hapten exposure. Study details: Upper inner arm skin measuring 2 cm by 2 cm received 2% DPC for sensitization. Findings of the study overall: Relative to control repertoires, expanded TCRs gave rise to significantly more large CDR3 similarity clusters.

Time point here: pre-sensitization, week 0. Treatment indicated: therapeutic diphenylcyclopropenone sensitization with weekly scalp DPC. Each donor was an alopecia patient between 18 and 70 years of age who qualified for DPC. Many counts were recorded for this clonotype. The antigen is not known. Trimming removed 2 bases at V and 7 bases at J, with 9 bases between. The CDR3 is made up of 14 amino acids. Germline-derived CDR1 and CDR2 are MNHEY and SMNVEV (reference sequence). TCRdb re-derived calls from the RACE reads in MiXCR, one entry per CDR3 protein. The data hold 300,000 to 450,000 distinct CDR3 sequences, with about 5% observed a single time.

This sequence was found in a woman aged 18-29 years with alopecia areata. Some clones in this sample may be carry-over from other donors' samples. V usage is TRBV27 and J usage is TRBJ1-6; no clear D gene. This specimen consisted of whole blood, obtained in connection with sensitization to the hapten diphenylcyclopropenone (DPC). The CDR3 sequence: CASSLRRGNSPLHF. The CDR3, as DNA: TGTGCCAGCAGTTTAAGGAGAGGGAATTCACCCCTCCACTTT.